Listed below are T cell receptor beta chains from one sample, sequenced in a study of cytomegalovirus exposure and HLA in healthy donors. Some clones are missing from TCRdb's copy, which holds only in-frame ones; the method was immunoSEQ multiplex PCR. The table records some 170,000 clones, about 89% of them present only once. The sample was PBMCs. The receptors originated from a man aged 25-45 years in good health and CMV-seropositive. Each CDR3 is given with its conserved first and last residue. Each record gives: V gene, clone size, J gene, D gene, CDR3 protein, CDR3 DNA. The D gene is left open where the match is weak. The listing skips clone size in some rows; elsewhere it reads once, few, many or a size class.

TRBV6-1	NA	TRBJ1-5	NA	CASRRTGDSNQPQHF	TGTGCCAGCAGGCGAACAGGAGATAGCAATCAGCCCCAGCATTTT
TRBV14	NA	TRBJ1-1	TRBD1	CASSHRTGGKDTEAFF	TGTGCCAGCAGCCACCGGACAGGGGGCAAGGACACTGAAGCTTTCTTT
TRBV7-9	NA	TRBJ1-5	NA	CASSFTGSNQPQHF	TGTGCCAGCAGCTTTACAGGGAGCAATCAGCCCCAGCATTTT
TRBV5-1	NA	TRBJ2-7	TRBD1	CASTPRQGSSYEQYF	TGCGCCAGCACCCCAAGACAGGGGAGCTCCTACGAGCAGTACTTC
TRBV25-1	once	TRBJ1-2	NA	CASSELGSNYGYTF	TGTGCCAGCAGTGAATTAGGGTCTAACTATGGCTACACCTTC
TRBV5-1	NA	TRBJ2-1	NA	CASSLANRDNEQFF	TGCGCCAGCAGCTTGGCCAATCGGGACAATGAGCAGTTCTTC
TRBV5-4	NA	TRBJ2-5	NA	CASSLMGAEGETQYF	TGTGCCAGCAGCTTGATGGGGGCTGAGGGGGAGACCCAGTACTTC
TRBV5-6	NA	TRBJ2-2	NA	CASSLYREYTGELFF	TGTGCCAGCAGCTTGTACAGGGAGTACACCGGGGAGCTGTTTTTT
TRBV2	NA	TRBJ2-5	NA	CAVQAGETQYF	TGTGCCGTGCAAGCGGGAGAGACCCAGTACTTC
TRBV9	few	TRBJ1-1	NA	CASSPLGDTEAFF	TGTGCCAGCAGCCCTCTGGGGGACACTGAAGCTTTCTTT
TRBV6-1	NA	TRBJ1-1	NA	CAEGKQMNTEAFF	TGTGCCGAAGGGAAACAGATGAACACTGAAGCTTTCTTT
TRBV30	NA	TRBJ2-7	NA	CAWRGDGGRYEQYF	TGTGCCTGGAGAGGGGACGGGGGTAGATACGAGCAGTACTTC
TRBV29-1	NA	TRBJ2-7	TRBD2	CSVAPRLAGGDPPYEQYF	TGCAGCGTTGCCCCTCGACTAGCGGGGGGTGATCCACCCTACGAGCAGTACTTC
TRBV6-5	NA	TRBJ2-7	TRBD1	CASSYSTGQGGYEQYF	TGTGCCAGCAGTTACTCGACAGGACAGGGGGGATACGAGCAGTACTTC
TRBV27	NA	TRBJ2-7	TRBD2	CASSLGTIYEQYF	TGTGCCAGCAGTTTAGGGACTATCTACGAGCAGTACTTC
TRBV29-1	NA	TRBJ1-1	TRBD1	CSVGETGNGGEAFF	TGCAGCGTGGGGGAGACAGGGAATGGAGGTGAAGCTTTCTTT
TRBV19	NA	TRBJ2-7	NA	CATSPQGYEQYF	TGTGCCACCAGTCCACAGGGCTACGAGCAGTACTTC
TRBV29-1	few	TRBJ2-2	TRBD1	CSVRTGGNTGELFF	TGCAGCGTACGGACAGGGGGGAACACCGGGGAGCTGTTTTTT
TRBV7-9	NA	TRBJ2-2	NA	CASSLEVGLGTGELFF	TGTGCCAGCAGCTTAGAAGTAGGCCTAGGCACCGGGGAGCTGTTTTTT
TRBV4-3	NA	TRBJ2-1	TRBD2	CASSQGAAGGPSDEQFF	TGCGCCAGCAGCCAAGGAGCAGCGGGGGGGCCATCTGATGAGCAGTTCTTC
TRBV12-5	NA	TRBJ2-1	NA	CASGSGYNEQFF	TGTGCTAGTGGTTCCGGGTACAATGAGCAGTTCTTC
TRBV4-3	few	TRBJ2-7	NA	CASSQDRRAYEQYF	TGCGCCAGCAGCCAAGATAGGAGGGCCTACGAGCAGTACTTC
TRBV2	once	TRBJ2-7	NA	CANRLGKGYEQYF	TGTGCCAACCGTCTAGGGAAAGGCTACGAGCAGTACTTC
TRBV7-6	NA	TRBJ2-2	NA	CASQEIQGPSYTGELFF	TGTGCCAGCCAAGAGATTCAGGGTCCTTCTTACACCGGGGAGCTGTTTTTT
TRBV5-1	NA	TRBJ2-5	TRBD1	CASFPGTPGGETQYF	TGCGCCAGCTTCCCCGGGACACCAGGGGGAGAGACCCAGTACTTC
TRBV28	NA	TRBJ1-5	TRBD1	CASSSQGVGNQPQHF	TGTGCCAGCAGTTCTCAGGGGGTCGGCAATCAGCCCCAGCATTTT
TRBV11-3	NA	TRBJ1-3	TRBD1	CASSLAGTGVTGNTIYF	TGTGCCAGCAGCTTAGCTGGGACAGGGGTTACTGGAAACACCATATATTTT
TRBV7-2	NA	TRBJ2-7	NA	CASSHDYYEQYF	TGTGCCAGCAGCCACGATTATTACGAGCAGTACTTC
TRBV7-3	NA	TRBJ2-2	TRBD1	CASSFAGGGTGELFF	TGTGCCAGCAGCTTTGCAGGGGGCGGCACCGGGGAGCTGTTTTTT
TRBV5-3	NA	TRBJ2-3	TRBD1	CARSHLGTGTDTQYF	TGTGCCAGAAGCCACCTTGGGACAGGGACAGATACGCAGTATTTT
TRBV19	NA	TRBJ1-1	NA	CASSTPSAANTEAFF	TGTGCCAGTAGTACCCCAAGTGCAGCGAACACTGAAGCTTTCTTT
TRBV15	NA	TRBJ2-7	NA	CATSRPRGSYEQYF	TGTGCCACCAGCAGACCCCGGGGCTCATACGAGCAGTACTTC
TRBV7-9	NA	TRBJ2-7	TRBD1	CASSPGTAAYEQYF	TGTGCCAGCAGCCCCGGGACAGCAGCCTACGAGCAGTACTTC
TRBV7-2	few	TRBJ2-7	NA	CASSFHGKYEQYF	TGTGCCAGCAGCTTCCACGGGAAATACGAGCAGTACTTC
TRBV6-5	NA	TRBJ2-7	TRBD1	CASTGQGNEQYF	TGTGCCAGCACGGGACAGGGGAACGAGCAGTACTTC
TRBV7-9	NA	TRBJ2-7	TRBD1	CASSPSTGVNEQYF	TGTGCCAGCAGCCCCTCGACAGGGGTCAACGAGCAGTACTTC
TRBV29-1	once	TRBJ1-4	TRBD1	CSVPGQGGSNEKLFF	TGCAGCGTCCCGGGACAGGGAGGATCTAATGAAAAACTGTTTTTT
TRBV4-3	once	TRBJ2-5	NA	CASSPSGAETQYF	TGCGCCAGCAGCCCTTCAGGGGCAGAGACCCAGTACTTC
TRBV9	NA	TRBJ1-1	NA	CASSASGSLDTEAFF	TGTGCCAGCAGCGCGTCCGGGAGTCTGGACACTGAAGCTTTCTTT
TRBV20-1	once	TRBJ2-5	NA	CSASSLETQYF	TGCAGTGCTAGTTCGTTAGAGACCCAGTACTTC
TRBV9	NA	TRBJ2-7	NA	CASSPSNSAYEQYF	TGTGCCAGCAGCCCGAGTAACTCTGCCTACGAGCAGTACTTC
TRBV4-2	NA	TRBJ2-5	TRBD2	CASSQSPSGRASGLHETQYF	TGTGCCAGCAGCCAAAGTCCTAGCGGGAGGGCCTCCGGCCTCCACGAGACCCAGTACTTC
TRBV6-5	few	TRBJ1-5	NA	CASSLDGNQPQHF	TGTGCCAGCAGTTTGGATGGAAACCAGCCCCAGCATTTT
TRBV6-4	NA	TRBJ1-1	NA	CASSVEGNTEAFF	TGTGCCAGCAGTGTGGAGGGAAACACTGAAGCTTTCTTT
TRBV27	NA	TRBJ2-7	TRBD2	CASRVGTRVYEQYF	TGTGCCAGCAGAGTCGGGACTAGGGTGTACGAGCAGTACTTC
TRBV6-1	NA	TRBJ2-3	TRBD1	CASSEADRGGTDTQYF	TGTGCCAGCAGTGAAGCGGACAGGGGCGGCACAGATACGCAGTATTTT
TRBV4-1	NA	TRBJ2-5	TRBD2	CASSQGGGRARETQYF	TGCGCCAGCAGCCAAGGAGGCGGGAGGGCCCGAGAGACCCAGTACTTC